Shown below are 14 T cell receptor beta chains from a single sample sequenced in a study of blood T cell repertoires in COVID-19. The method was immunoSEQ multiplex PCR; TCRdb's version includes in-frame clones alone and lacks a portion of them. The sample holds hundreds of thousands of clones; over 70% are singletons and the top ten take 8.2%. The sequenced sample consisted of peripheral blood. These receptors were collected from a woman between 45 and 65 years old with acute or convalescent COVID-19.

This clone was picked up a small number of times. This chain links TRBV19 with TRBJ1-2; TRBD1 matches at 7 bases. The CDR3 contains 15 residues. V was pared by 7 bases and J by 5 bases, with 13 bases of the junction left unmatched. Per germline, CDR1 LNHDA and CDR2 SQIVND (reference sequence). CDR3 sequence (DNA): TGTGCCAGTACCACACCGGGACAGACCCTTTATGGCTACACCTTC. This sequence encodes CASTTPGQTLYGYTF.

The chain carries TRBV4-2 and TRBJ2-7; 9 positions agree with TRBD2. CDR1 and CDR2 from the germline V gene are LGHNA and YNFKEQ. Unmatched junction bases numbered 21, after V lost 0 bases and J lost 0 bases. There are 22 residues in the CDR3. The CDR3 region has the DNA TGTGCCAGCAGCCAAGAGCCCGTGACTAGCGGATTCTTTTTACGTGCCTCCTACGAGCAGTACTTC. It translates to CASSQEPVTSGFFLRASYEQYF.

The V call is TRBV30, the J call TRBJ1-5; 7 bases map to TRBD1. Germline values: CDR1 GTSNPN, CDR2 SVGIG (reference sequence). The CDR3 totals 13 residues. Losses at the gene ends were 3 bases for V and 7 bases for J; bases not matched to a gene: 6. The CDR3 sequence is CAWRRQGNQPQHF. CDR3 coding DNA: TGTGCCTGGAGACGACAGGGAAACCAGCCCCAGCATTTT.

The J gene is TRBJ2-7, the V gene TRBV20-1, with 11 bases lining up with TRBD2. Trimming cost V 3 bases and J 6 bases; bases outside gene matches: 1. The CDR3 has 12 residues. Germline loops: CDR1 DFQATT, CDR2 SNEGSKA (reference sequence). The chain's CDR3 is CSASLAGGEQYF. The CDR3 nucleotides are TGCAGTGCTAGTCTAGCGGGAGGCGAGCAGTACTTC.

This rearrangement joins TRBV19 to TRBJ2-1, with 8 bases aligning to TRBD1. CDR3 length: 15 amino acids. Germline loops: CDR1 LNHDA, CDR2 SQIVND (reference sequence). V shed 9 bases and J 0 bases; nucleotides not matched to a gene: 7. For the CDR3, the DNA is TGTGCCAGCCACAGGGGGGATTACTCCTACAATGAGCAGTTCTTC. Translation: CASHRGDYSYNEQFF.

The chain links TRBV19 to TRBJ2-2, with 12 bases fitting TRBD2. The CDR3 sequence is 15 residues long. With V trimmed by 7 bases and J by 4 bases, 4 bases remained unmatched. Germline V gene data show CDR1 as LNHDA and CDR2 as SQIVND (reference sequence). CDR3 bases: TGTGCCAGTACTAGCGGGAGGGACCCCACCGGGGAGCTGTTTTTT. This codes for CASTSGRDPTGELFF.

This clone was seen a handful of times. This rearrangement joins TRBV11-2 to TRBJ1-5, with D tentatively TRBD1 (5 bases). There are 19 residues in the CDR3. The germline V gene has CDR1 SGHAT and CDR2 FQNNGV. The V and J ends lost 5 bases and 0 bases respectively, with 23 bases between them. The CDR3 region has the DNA TGTGCCAGCAGCCAAGCAGCACAGGATCACCTTTATAGCAATCAGCCCCAGCATTTT. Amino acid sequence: CASSQAAQDHLYSNQPQHF.

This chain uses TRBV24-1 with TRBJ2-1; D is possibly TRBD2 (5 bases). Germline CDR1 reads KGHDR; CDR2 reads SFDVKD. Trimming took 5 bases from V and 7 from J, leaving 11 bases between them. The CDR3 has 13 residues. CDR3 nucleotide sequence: TGTGCCACCAGTGGAGGGAGTGATAATGAGCAGTTCTTC. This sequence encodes CATSGGSDNEQFF.

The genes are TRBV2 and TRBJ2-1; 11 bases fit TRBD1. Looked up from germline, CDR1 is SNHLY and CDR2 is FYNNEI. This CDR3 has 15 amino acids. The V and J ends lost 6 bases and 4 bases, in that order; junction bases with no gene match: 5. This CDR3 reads CASSAGTGGYNEQFF. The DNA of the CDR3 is TGTGCCAGCAGCGCCGGGACAGGGGGGTACAATGAGCAGTTCTTC.

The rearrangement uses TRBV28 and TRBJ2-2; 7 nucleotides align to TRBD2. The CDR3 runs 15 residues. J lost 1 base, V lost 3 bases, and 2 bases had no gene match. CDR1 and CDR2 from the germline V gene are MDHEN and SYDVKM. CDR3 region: CASSLPSGNTGELFF. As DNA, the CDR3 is TGTGCCAGCAGTTTGCCTAGCGGGAACACCGGGGAGCTGTTTTTT.

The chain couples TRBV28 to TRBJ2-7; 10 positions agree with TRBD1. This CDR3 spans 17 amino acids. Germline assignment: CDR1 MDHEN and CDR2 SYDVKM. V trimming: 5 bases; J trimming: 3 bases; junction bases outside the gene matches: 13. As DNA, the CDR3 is TGTGCCAGCAGTACCCCGGGACAGGGGTTTTGGAACTACGAGCAGTACTTC. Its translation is CASSTPGQGFWNYEQYF.

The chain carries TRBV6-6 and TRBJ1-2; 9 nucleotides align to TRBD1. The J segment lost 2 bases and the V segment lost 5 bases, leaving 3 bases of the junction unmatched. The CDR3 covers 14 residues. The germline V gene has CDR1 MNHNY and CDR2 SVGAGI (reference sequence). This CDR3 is CASSGGQGNYGYTF. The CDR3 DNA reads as TGTGCCAGCAGTGGCGGACAGGGGAACTATGGCTACACCTTC.

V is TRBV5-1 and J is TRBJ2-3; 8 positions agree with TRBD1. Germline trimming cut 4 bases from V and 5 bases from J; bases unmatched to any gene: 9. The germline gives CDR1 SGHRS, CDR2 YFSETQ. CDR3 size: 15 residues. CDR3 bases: TGCGCCAGCAGCCTTCCGGGACAGGCAATAGATACGCAGTATTTT. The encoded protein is CASSLPGQAIDTQYF. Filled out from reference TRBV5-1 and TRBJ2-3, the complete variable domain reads KAGVTQTPRYLIKTRGQQVTLSCSPISGHRSVSWYQQTPGQGLQFLFEYFSETQRNKGNFPGRFSGRQFSNSRSEMNVSTLELGDSALYLCASSLPGQAIDTQYFGPGTRLTVL.

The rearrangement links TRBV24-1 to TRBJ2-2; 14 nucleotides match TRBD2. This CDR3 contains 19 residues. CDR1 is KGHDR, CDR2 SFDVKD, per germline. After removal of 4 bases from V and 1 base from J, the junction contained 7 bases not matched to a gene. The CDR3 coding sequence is TGTGCCACCAGTGACCGCGGACTAGCGGGAGGCGGGAACACCGGGGAGCTGTTTTTT. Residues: CATSDRGLAGGGNTGELFF.